The T cell receptor (beta chain) described here comes from a study of blood T cell repertoires in COVID-19. Repertoires were generated with immunoSEQ multiplex PCR, while TCRdb's copy carries only in-frame clones and drops some. The data show about 59,000 clones, around nine tenths seen once. The CDR3 runs 15 residues. With 6 bases clipped from V and 2 bases from J, the junction kept 2 bases outside the gene matches. The germline V gene encodes CDR1 ENHRY and CDR2 SYGVKD. The receptor was derived from an older man with acute or convalescent COVID-19. The chain links TRBV10-3 to TRBJ2-1; TRBD2 matches 12 bases. Sample: peripheral blood. The CDR3 bases are TGTGCCATCAGGTCTAGCGGGGGGGCCTACAATGAGCAGTTCTTC. Translation: CAIRSSGGAYNEQFF.